Described below is a single T cell receptor beta chain sequence and its context. TCR beta chains were sequenced at survey level with immunoSEQ. Here immunoSEQ multiplex PCR was the method, and the copy in TCRdb shows in-frame clones only, minus some. Of around 50,000 clones in the sample, approximately 95% were seen once. Per the germline V gene, CDR1 is LNHDA and CDR2 is SQIVND (reference sequence). The CDR3 runs to 14 residues. V lost 3 bases, J lost 1 base, and 6 bases lay in between. This chain connects TRBV19 to TRBJ2-2, with a possible D match to TRBD1 (6 bases). The clonotype was recovered from a middle-aged man with rheumatoid arthritis. The sequenced sample was PBMCs. For the CDR3, the DNA is TGTGCCAGTAGTATGACAGGGAACACCGGGGAGCTGTTTTTT. Its translation: CASSMTGNTGELFF.